Listed here are 14 T cell receptor beta chains from one sample, sequenced in a study of T cell changes during pregnancy in multiple sclerosis. TCRdb's copy holds only in-frame clones and misses some; the assay was immunoSEQ multiplex PCR. This table has tens of thousands of clones, 87% appearing once. Sequencing used CD4+ T cells from peripheral blood mononuclear cells, obtained after pregnancy. The source of these receptors is a female donor with multiple sclerosis, enrolled in a pregnancy study.

The gene calls are TRBV15 and TRBJ2-7; TRBD2 is a possible D gene (6 bases). V shed 0 bases and J shed 5 bases, with 11 bases lying between them. CDR1 LNHNV and CDR2 YYDKDF come from the germline V gene (reference sequence). The CDR3 has 14 amino acids. CDR3 sequence (DNA): TGTGCCACCAGCAGAGAAGGAGGGTACCACGAGCAGTACTTC. Translated: CATSREGGYHEQYF.

The V and J genes are TRBV9 and TRBJ1-5, with TRBD1 matching over 10 bases. The ends lost 3 bases at V and 7 bases at J; junction bases unmatched: 4. Per germline, CDR1 SGDLS and CDR2 YYNGEE. This CDR3 has 14 amino acids. The CDR3 DNA is TGTGCCAGCAGCGGGACAGGGGGAAGGCAGCCCCAGCATTTT. Amino acid sequence: CASSGTGGRQPQHF.

The chain couples TRBV6-5 to TRBJ1-2; 7 positions match TRBD1. This CDR3 region has 12 residues. Germline CDR1 reads MNHEY; CDR2 reads SVGAGI. The ends lost 5 bases at V and 7 bases at J; junction bases unmatched: 4. This CDR3 is CASSNRGGGYTF. As DNA, the CDR3 is TGTGCCAGCAGTAACAGGGGAGGTGGCTACACCTTC.

The chain has TRBV19 and TRBJ2-7; D may be TRBD2 (7 bases). V was cut by 5 bases and J by 2 bases, with 16 bases left in between. This CDR3 spans 15 amino acids. CDR1 LNHDA and CDR2 SQIVND come from the germline V gene (reference sequence). DNA for the CDR3: TGTGCCAGTAGTCGGAGGAGGGGGGGGACCTACGAGCAGTACTTC. Its translation: CASSRRRGGTYEQYF.

The chain has TRBV5-4 and TRBJ1-2; a possible D gene is TRBD1 (5 bases). The CDR3 covers 13 residues. V was pared by 4 bases and J by 4 bases, with 11 bases between. CDR1 is SGHNT, CDR2 YYREEE, per germline (reference sequence). For the CDR3, the DNA is TGTGCCAGCAGCCCCCCGGACACCTATGGCTACACCTTC. It translates to CASSPPDTYGYTF.

DNA of the CDR3: TGTGCCAGCCGGCGGAGTGGATCTAACTATGGCTACACCTTC. Its translation is CASRRSGSNYGYTF. The rearrangement links TRBV6-1 to TRBJ1-2, with D uncertain. The germline V gene encodes CDR1 MNHNS and CDR2 SASEGT. Trimming took off 8 bases at V and 0 bases at J, with 13 bases between the two ends. This CDR3 has 14 amino acids.

The chain links TRBV7-2 to TRBJ2-1; TRBD2 aligns across 7 bases. J gave up 8 bases and V 0 bases, and 4 bases lay outside the gene matches. Germline V gives CDR1 SGHTA, CDR2 FQGNSA. The CDR3 consists of 14 residues. The CDR3 sequence: CASSLAAGWDEQFF. The CDR3 bases are TGTGCCAGCAGCTTAGCAGCGGGGTGGGATGAGCAGTTCTTC.

The chain employs TRBV28 and TRBJ1-2, with 8 bases fitting TRBD1. V was clipped by 3 bases and J by 6 bases; unmatched bases: 3. CDR1 and CDR2 from the germline V gene are MDHEN and SYDVKM. The CDR3 sequence is 13 residues long. The CDR3 region is CASSLTGENGYTF. Written as DNA, the CDR3 is TGTGCCAGCAGTTTGACAGGGGAGAATGGCTACACCTTC.

V and J are TRBV9 and TRBJ2-3; 13 bases map to TRBD2. CDR1 and CDR2 (germline): SGDLS, YYNGEE. The V and J ends lost 3 bases and 5 bases, in that order; junction bases with no gene match: 15. The length of the CDR3 is 19 residues. DNA for the CDR3: TGTGCCAGCAGCGAGGGGGAGACTAGCGGGGGGCGAGGTGGAGATACGCAGTATTTT. Protein: CASSEGETSGGRGGDTQYF.

This chain uses TRBV15 with TRBJ2-5, with D unclear. This CDR3 contains 15 residues. Trimming left V 1 base short and J 5 bases short, with 14 bases between. In germline, CDR1 is LNHNV, CDR2 YYDKDF (reference sequence). The CDR3 loop reads CATSRVALPWETQYF. CDR3 bases: TGTGCCACCAGCAGAGTTGCACTGCCGTGGGAGACCCAGTACTTC.

This chain joins TRBV5-6 and TRBJ1-2, with no clear D. The CDR3 extends over 16 amino acids. The germline CDR1 and CDR2 sequences are SGHDT and YYEEEE. Trimming pared 1 base from V and 3 bases from J, leaving 16 bases between. The CDR3 DNA sequence: TGTGCCAGCAGCTTGCTTAGGGAAAGAGCGGACTATGGCTACACCTTC. This gives the protein CASSLLRERADYGYTF.

The rearrangement uses TRBV18 and TRBJ2-7; D not certain. Germline CDR1 KGHSH, CDR2 LQKENI. The CDR3 contains 12 residues. Trimming pared 6 bases from V and 0 bases from J, leaving 6 bases between. The CDR3 reads CASSPVSYEQYF. The CDR3 DNA is TGTGCCAGCTCCCCTGTCTCCTACGAGCAGTACTTC.

The chain links TRBV4-3 to TRBJ2-3, with 9 bases aligning to TRBD1. V dropped 0 bases and J dropped 5; count of bases not matched to a gene: 6. Per the germline V gene, CDR1 is LGHNA and CDR2 is YSLEER. The CDR3 covers 16 residues. The CDR3 DNA reads as TGCGCCAGCAGCCAAGATCTTAACAGGGGGCAAGATACGCAGTATTTT. Translating it yields CASSQDLNRGQDTQYF.

This clone was observed a handful of times. V usage is TRBV2 and J usage is TRBJ1-1; D is ambiguous. The CDR3 contains 13 residues. V was trimmed by 7 bases and J by 1 base, leaving 10 bases between them. Germline loops: CDR1 SNHLY, CDR2 FYNNEI. CDR3 region: CASIWRGNTEAFF. CDR3 sequence (DNA): TGTGCCAGCATCTGGAGAGGGAACACTGAAGCTTTCTTT.